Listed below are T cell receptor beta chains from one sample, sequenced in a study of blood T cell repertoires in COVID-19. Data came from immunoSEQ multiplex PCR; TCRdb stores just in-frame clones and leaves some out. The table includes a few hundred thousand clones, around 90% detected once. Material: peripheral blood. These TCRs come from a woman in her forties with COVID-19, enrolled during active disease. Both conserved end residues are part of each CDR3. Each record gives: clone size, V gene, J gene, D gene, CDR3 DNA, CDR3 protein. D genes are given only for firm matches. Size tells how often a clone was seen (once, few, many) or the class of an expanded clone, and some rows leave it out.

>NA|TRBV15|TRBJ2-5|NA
TGTGCCACCAGCAGAGATCCGGGGGATCCCCAGTACTTC
CATSRDPGDPQYF
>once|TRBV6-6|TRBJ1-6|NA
TGTGCCAGCAGTTACTCGTCTCAGGGTGTAGCTTCACCCCTCCACTTT
CASSYSSQGVASPLHF
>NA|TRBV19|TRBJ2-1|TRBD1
TGTGCCAGTACCCCCGCCCCCGGGACAGGGTCCCCTGAGCAGTTCTTC
CASTPAPGTGSPEQFF
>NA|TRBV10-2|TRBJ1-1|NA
TGCGCCAGCAGACCGGGGAACACTGAAGCTTTCTTT
CASRPGNTEAFF
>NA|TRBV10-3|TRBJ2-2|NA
TGTGCCATCAGGGACCAGGGTATCGGGGAGCTGTTTTTT
CAIRDQGIGELFF
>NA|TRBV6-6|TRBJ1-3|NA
TGTGCCAGCAAGAGCCAAGACTCTGGAAACACCATATATTTT
CASKSQDSGNTIYF
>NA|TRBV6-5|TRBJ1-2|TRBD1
TGTGCCAGCAGTTGGGACAGGGCGAGCTATGGCTACACCTTC
CASSWDRASYGYTF
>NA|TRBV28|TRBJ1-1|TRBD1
TGTGCCAGCAGACAACAGGGGAGCACTGAAGCTTTCTTT
CASRQQGSTEAFF
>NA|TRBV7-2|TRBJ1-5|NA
TGTGCCAGCAGCTTAGCAGGGGATCAGCCCCAGCATTTT
CASSLAGDQPQHF
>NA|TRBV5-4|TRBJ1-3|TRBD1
TGTGCCAGCAGCCCGGGGACAGCTTTAGGAAACACCATATATTTT
CASSPGTALGNTIYF
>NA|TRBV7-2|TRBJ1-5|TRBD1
TGTGCCAGCAGCTTAGGGACAGGGGGCGGCCAGCCCCAGCATTTT
CASSLGTGGGQPQHF
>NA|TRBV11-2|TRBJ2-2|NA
TGTGCCAGCAGCGTTACTGCCGGGCAGGGGAACACCGGGGAGCTGTTTTTT
CASSVTAGQGNTGELFF
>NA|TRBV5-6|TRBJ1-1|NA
TGTGCCAGCGGTATACTAAAATGGGGGCGAGGTGAAGCTTTCTTT
CASGILKWGRGEAFF